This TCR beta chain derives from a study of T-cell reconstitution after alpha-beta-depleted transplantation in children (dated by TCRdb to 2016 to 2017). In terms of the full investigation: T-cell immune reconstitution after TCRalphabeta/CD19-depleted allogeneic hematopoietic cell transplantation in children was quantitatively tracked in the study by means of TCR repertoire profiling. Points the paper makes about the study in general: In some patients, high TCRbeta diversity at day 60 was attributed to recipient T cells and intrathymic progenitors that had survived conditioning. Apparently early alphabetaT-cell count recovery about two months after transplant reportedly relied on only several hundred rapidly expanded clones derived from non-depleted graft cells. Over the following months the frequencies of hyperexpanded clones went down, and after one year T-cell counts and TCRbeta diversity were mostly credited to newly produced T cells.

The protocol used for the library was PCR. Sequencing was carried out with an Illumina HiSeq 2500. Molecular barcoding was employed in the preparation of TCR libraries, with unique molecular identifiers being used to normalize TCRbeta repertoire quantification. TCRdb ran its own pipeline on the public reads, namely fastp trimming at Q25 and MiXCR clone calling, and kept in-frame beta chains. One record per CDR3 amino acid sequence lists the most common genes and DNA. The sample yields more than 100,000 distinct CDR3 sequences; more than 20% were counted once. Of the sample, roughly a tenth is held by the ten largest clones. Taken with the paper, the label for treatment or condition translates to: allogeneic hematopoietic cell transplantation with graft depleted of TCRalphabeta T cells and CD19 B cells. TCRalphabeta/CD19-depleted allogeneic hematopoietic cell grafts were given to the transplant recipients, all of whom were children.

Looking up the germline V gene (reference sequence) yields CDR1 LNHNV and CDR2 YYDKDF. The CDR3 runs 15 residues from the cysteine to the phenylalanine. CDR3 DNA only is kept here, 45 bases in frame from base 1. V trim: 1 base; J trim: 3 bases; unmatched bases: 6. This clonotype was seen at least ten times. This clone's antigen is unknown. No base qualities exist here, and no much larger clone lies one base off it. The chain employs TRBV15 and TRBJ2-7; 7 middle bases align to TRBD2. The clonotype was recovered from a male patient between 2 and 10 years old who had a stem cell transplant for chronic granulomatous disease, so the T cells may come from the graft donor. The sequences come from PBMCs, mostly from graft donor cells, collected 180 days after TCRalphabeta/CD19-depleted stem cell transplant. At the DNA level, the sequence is TGTGCCACCAGCAGAGCCCGGGACTATCTCTACGAGCAGTACTTC. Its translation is CATSRARDYLYEQYF.